A single sample is the source of the 22 T cell receptor beta chains below, sequenced in a study of CD8 T cells in ankylosing spondylitis. TCRdb re-called the 5' RACE reads with MiXCR, one entry per CDR3 protein. This table has approximately 350,000 distinct CDR3 sequences, under 15% appearing once. Sequencing input: blood, either unsorted or a sorted T cell fraction (not recorded which). The receptors were sampled from a male donor with ankylosing spondylitis or in good health (not recorded which).

DNA of the CDR3: TGTGCCAGCAGCAACTCTGGGCGCTATGGCTACACCTTC. Residues: CASSNSGRYGYTF. The chain carries TRBV6-5 and TRBJ1-2; D gene ambiguous. CDR1 is MNHEY and CDR2 is SVGAGI in the germline V gene. The germline V and J ends were trimmed by 6 bases and 4 bases, with 12 bases remaining between them. There are 13 residues in the CDR3.

The chain is built from TRBV7-9 and TRBJ2-7; unclear D gene. CDR3 size: 14 residues. V was cut by 2 bases and J by 3 bases, with 11 bases left in between. CDR1 and CDR2 (germline): SEHNR, FQNEAQ (reference sequence). CDR3 coding DNA: TGTGCCAGCAGCTTAATTGGGGATAACTACGAGCAGTACTTC. Translating it yields CASSLIGDNYEQYF. The variable domain in full, completed from reference TRBV7-9 and TRBJ2-7, reads DTGVSQNPRHKITKRGQNVTFRCDPISEHNRLYWYRQTLGQGPEFLTYFQNEAQLEKSRLLSDRFSAERPKGSFSTLEIQRTEQGDSAMYLCASSLIGDNYEQYFGPGTRLTVT.

This clonotype was counted at least ten times. The gene calls are TRBV4-1 and TRBJ2-2; D is perhaps TRBD2 (5 bases). This CDR3 has 15 residues. CDR1 and CDR2 (germline): MGHRA, YSYEKL. V lost 0 bases and J 6 bases, leaving 11 bases between the germline ends. The CDR3 DNA reads TGCGCCAGCAGCCAAGATAAGGAGGTCGCCGGGGAGCTGTTTTTT. Its protein is CASSQDKEVAGELFF.

This clonotype was seen repeatedly, ten times or more. V is TRBV5-1 and J is TRBJ2-1, with D tentatively TRBD2 (6 bases). Looked up from germline, CDR1 is SGHRS and CDR2 is YFSETQ. V was clipped by 0 bases and J by 5 bases, with 15 bases between them. The CDR3 loop spans 16 amino acids. Here the CDR3 reads CASSLGTGPGDNEQFF. CDR3 coding DNA: TGCGCCAGCAGCTTGGGCACTGGGCCGGGGGACAATGAGCAGTTCTTC.

This clonotype was seen a handful of times. J is TRBJ2-4 and V is TRBV27; TRBD2 matches at 7 bases. The CDR3 totals 16 residues. CDR1 is MNHEY and CDR2 is SMNVEV in the germline V gene (reference sequence). Trimming cost V 5 bases and J 0 bases; bases outside gene matches: 7. Here the CDR3 DNA reads TGTGCCAGCAGTCCGACTAGCACCTTAGCCAAAAACATTCAGTACTTC. Its protein product is CASSPTSTLAKNIQYF.

CDR3 sequence (DNA): TGTGCCAGCAGCTTAGGGGCGCACTCACATACGCAGTATTTT. It encodes CASSLGAHSHTQYF. This chain joins TRBV7-2 and TRBJ2-3; D ambiguous. The CDR3 is 14 amino acids. V shed 1 base and J shed 7 bases, with 12 bases lying between them. Germline V gene sequence: CDR1 SGHTA, CDR2 FQGNSA.

The genes are TRBV7-2 and TRBJ1-1; D may be TRBD1 (5 bases). The CDR3 spans 12 residues. V was clipped by 3 bases and J by 11 bases, with 13 bases between them. Per germline, CDR1 SGHTA and CDR2 FQGNSA. DNA of the CDR3: TGTGCCAGCAGCTTTGAGGTTGGGGCGGCTTTCTTT. Its protein is CASSFEVGAAFF.

This clonotype has a count of ten or more. The chain employs TRBV24-1 and TRBJ1-5; D not certain. The CDR3 extends over 14 amino acids. The germline V and J ends were trimmed by 1 base and 1 base, with 4 bases remaining between them. The germline gives CDR1 KGHDR, CDR2 SFDVKD. This chain's CDR3 is CATSDFRSNQPQHF. CDR3 DNA: TGTGCCACCAGTGATTTCAGAAGCAATCAGCCCCAGCATTTT.

In this sample, this clonotype turned up a few times. The chain employs TRBV20-1 and TRBJ2-5; no clear D. The V gene's germline CDR1 is DFQATT and CDR2 SNEGSKA (reference sequence). V lost 7 bases and J lost 4, with 10 bases in between. This CDR3 is built from 11 residues. CDR3 residues: CSVTARETQYF. In nucleotides, the CDR3 is TGCAGTGTCACAGCCCGAGAGACCCAGTACTTC.

This clonotype has more than one count but fewer than ten. The V and J genes are TRBV3-1 and TRBJ2-3; 7 nucleotides line up with TRBD2. After removal of 0 bases from V and 2 bases from J, the junction contained 5 bases not matched to a gene. The germline CDR1 and CDR2 sequences are LGHDT and YNNKEL (reference sequence). The CDR3 spans 16 residues. The CDR3 nucleotides read TGTGCCAGCAGCCAAGATCGAGCGGGGAACACAGATACGCAGTATTTT. It translates to CASSQDRAGNTDTQYF.

The chain joins TRBV3-1 to TRBJ2-7; TRBD1 matches at 8 bases. The CDR3 runs to 18 residues. After removal of 3 bases from V and 0 bases from J, the junction contained 13 bases not matched to a gene. Germline V gene sequence: CDR1 LGHDT, CDR2 YNNKEL (reference sequence). The CDR3 bases are TGTGCCAGCAGCCAGAGACAGGGGAGTGGGTCAAGCTCCTACGAGCAGTACTTC. Translated, it gives CASSQRQGSGSSSYEQYF.

This clonotype was recorded a few times. This chain uses TRBV3-1 with TRBJ1-5; possibly TRBD1 for D (5 bases). From germline, CDR1 is LGHDT and CDR2 YNNKEL (reference sequence). The V gene lost 1 base and the J gene lost 7 bases, with 11 bases spanning the gap. This CDR3 contains 14 residues. The CDR3 DNA is TGTGCCAGCAGCCAAGCGGGGGGGACCCAGCCCCAGCATTTT. It specifies CASSQAGGTQPQHF.

This rearrangement joins TRBV6-5 to TRBJ1-2; D unclear. V was clipped by 0 bases and J by 4 bases, with 12 bases between them. This CDR3 has 15 amino acids. The germline CDR1 and CDR2 sequences are MNHEY and SVGAGI. DNA of the CDR3: TGTGCCAGCAGTTACTCGAGACAAACCCTCTATGGCTACACCTTC. Residues: CASSYSRQTLYGYTF.

This clonotype showed up just a few times. CDR3 DNA: TGTGCCAGTAGTATATTGTCCAGCAATCAGCCCCAGCATTTT. This sequence encodes CASSILSSNQPQHF. The chain links TRBV19 to TRBJ1-5; D is uncertain. The CDR3 length is 14 residues. Per germline, CDR1 LNHDA and CDR2 SQIVND (reference sequence). V was cut by 2 bases and J by 1 base, with 6 bases left in between.

The rearrangement uses TRBV12-3 or TRBV12-4 and TRBJ2-5; 9 bases agree with TRBD1. The CDR3 contains 16 residues. V lost 6 bases, J lost 2 bases, and 10 bases stayed unmatched. DNA of the CDR3: TGTGCCAGCAGCTCACAGGGGGCCAGATATCAAGAGACCCAGTACTTC. Amino acid sequence: CASSSQGARYQETQYF.

There are a few counts of this clonotype. This chain joins TRBV11-2 and TRBJ2-2; no firm D call. Trimming stripped 2 bases from V and 1 base from J, with 17 bases between. The CDR3 runs 18 residues. The germline CDR1 and CDR2 sequences are SGHAT and FQNNGV. CDR3 sequence reads: CASSLTLPDPKNTGELFF. The CDR3 DNA is TGTGCCAGCAGCTTAACCCTCCCCGACCCCAAGAACACCGGGGAGCTGTTTTTT.

This clonotype was detected only a few times. The chain uses TRBV5-5 and TRBJ1-1, with TRBD1 matching 7 bases. Germline CDR1 SGHKS, CDR2 YYEKEE (reference sequence). CDR3 length: 14 residues. After removal of 3 bases from V and 5 bases from J, the junction contained 7 bases not matched to a gene. The CDR3 region is CASSSWTGGTEAFF. CDR3 nucleotide sequence: TGTGCCAGCAGCTCTTGGACAGGAGGGACTGAAGCTTTCTTT.

At least ten counts were recorded for this clonotype. Here the CDR3 DNA reads TGCAGCGTTGGGACAGGTTGGAGGGACGAGCAGTACTTC. It yields the protein CSVGTGWRDEQYF. This rearrangement joins TRBV29-1 to TRBJ2-7, with D maybe TRBD1 (7 bases). V lost 4 bases and J lost 5, with 15 bases in between. The germline gives CDR1 SQVTM, CDR2 ANQGSEA. The CDR3 runs 13 residues.

The chain combines TRBV5-1 with TRBJ2-1, with TRBD2 matching over 12 bases. The junction had 6 bases not matched to a gene; V was cut back by 0 bases and J by 8 bases. This CDR3 comprises 16 residues. Germline CDR1 is SGHRS and CDR2 is YFSETQ. Written as DNA, the CDR3 is TGCGCCAGCAGCTTGGCTAGGACTAGCGGGGCCCATGAGCAGTTCTTC. Encoded protein: CASSLARTSGAHEQFF.

This clonotype turned up a few times. This chain joins TRBV12-3 or TRBV12-4 and TRBJ2-2; the D is unclear. The CDR3 spans 15 residues. With 5 bases removed from V and 1 base from J, the gap between germline ends came to 11 bases. CDR3 region: CASSRRALNTGELFF. In DNA form, the CDR3 reads TGTGCCAGCAGTCGCCGGGCCCTGAACACCGGGGAGCTGTTTTTT.

This chain links TRBV3-1 with TRBJ2-3; no firm D call. V lost 3 bases to trimming and J lost 1 base, with 8 bases between them. The CDR3 sequence is 14 residues long. Looked up from germline, CDR1 is LGHDT and CDR2 is YNNKEL (reference sequence). As DNA, the CDR3 is TGTGCCAGCAGCCATGGAGTGGGCACAGATACGCAGTATTTT. Residues: CASSHGVGTDTQYF.

This clonotype has ten or more counts. V usage is TRBV5-1 and J usage is TRBJ1-1; D remains ambiguous. Germline V gene lookup returns CDR1 SGHRS and CDR2 YFSETQ. The CDR3 is made up of 13 amino acids. V lost 0 bases and J 0 bases, leaving 3 bases between the germline ends. CDR3: CASSLDLNTEAFF. CDR3 in DNA: TGCGCCAGCAGCTTGGACCTGAACACTGAAGCTTTCTTT.